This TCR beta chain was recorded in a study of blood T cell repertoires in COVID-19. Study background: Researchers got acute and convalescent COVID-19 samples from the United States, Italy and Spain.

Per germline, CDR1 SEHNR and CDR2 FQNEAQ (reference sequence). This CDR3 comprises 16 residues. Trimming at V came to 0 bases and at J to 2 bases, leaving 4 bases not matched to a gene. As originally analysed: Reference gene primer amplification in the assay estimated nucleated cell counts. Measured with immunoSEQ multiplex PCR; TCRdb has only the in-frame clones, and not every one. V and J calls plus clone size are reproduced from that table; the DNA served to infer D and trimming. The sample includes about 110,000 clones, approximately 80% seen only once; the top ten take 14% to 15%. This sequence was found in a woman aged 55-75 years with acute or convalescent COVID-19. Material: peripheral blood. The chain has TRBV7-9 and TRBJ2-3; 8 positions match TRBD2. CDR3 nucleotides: TGTGCCAGCAGCTTAGCCAGCGGGGGACTCACAGATACGCAGTATTTT. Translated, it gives CASSLASGGLTDTQYF.